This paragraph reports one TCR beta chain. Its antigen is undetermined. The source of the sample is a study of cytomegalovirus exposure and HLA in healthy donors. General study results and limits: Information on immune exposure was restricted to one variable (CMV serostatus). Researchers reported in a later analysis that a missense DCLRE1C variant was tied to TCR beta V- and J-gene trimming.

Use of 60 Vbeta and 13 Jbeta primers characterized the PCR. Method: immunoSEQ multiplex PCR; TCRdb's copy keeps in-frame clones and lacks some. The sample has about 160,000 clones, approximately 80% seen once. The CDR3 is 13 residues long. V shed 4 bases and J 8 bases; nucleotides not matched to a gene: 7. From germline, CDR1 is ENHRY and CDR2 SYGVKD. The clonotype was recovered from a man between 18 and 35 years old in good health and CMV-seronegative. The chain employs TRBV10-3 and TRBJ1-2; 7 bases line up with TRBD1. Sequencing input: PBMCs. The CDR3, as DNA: TGTGCCATCAGTGCCGACAGGGTTGGCGGCTACACCTTC. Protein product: CAISADRVGGYTF.